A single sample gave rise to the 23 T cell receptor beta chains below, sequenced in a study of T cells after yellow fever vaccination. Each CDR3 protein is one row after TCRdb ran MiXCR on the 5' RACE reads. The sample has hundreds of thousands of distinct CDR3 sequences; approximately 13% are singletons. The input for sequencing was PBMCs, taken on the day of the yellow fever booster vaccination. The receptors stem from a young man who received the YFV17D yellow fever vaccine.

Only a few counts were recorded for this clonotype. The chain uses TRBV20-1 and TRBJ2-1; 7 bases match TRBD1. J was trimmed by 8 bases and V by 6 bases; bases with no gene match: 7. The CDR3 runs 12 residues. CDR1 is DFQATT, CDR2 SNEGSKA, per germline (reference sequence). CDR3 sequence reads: CSASRDSDEQFF. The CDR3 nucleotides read TGCAGTGCCTCCCGGGACAGCGATGAGCAGTTCTTC.

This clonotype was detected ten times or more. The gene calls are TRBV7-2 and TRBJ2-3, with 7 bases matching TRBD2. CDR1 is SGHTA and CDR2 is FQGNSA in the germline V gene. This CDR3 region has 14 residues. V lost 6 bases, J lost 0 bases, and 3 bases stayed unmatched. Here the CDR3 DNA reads TGTGCCAGCAGTTTTAGCGGGAGCACAGATACGCAGTATTTT. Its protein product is CASSFSGSTDTQYF. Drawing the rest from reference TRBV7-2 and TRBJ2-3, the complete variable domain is GAGVSQSPSNKVTEKGKDVELRCDPISGHTALYWYRQSLGQGLEFLIYFQGNSAPDKSGLPSDRFSAERTGGSVSTLTIQRTQQEDSAVYLCASSFSGSTDTQYFGPGTRLTVL.

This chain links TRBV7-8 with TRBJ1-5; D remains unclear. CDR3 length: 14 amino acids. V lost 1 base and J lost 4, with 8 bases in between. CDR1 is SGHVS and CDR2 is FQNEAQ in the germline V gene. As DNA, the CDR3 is TGTGCCAGCAGCTTAGTGGCTCAGAATCAGCCCCAGCATTTT. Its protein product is CASSLVAQNQPQHF.

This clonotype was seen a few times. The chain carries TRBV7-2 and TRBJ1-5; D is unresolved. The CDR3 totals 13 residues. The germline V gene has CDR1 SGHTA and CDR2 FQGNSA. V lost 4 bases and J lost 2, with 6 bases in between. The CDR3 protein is CASSSNGNQPQHF. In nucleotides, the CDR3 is TGTGCCAGCAGCTCAAATGGCAATCAGCCCCAGCATTTT.

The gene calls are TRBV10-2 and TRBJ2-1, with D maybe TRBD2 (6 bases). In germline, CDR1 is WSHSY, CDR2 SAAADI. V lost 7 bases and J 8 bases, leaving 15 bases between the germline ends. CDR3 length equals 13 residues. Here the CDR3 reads CASILDGGYEQFF. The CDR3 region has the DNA TGCGCCAGCATCCTAGATGGGGGGTATGAGCAGTTCTTC.

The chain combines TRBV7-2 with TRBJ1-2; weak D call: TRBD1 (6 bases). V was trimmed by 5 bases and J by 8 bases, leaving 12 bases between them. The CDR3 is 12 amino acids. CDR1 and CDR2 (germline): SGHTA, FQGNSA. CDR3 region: CASSPPGGGYTF. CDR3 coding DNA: TGTGCCAGCAGCCCCCCGGGGGGCGGCTACACCTTC.

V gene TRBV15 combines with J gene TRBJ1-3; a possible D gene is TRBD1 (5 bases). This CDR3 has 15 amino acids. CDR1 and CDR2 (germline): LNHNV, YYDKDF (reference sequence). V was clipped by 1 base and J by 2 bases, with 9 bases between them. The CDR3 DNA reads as TGTGCCACCAGCAGAGCCAGGGACCCTGGAAACACCATATATTTT. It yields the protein CATSRARDPGNTIYF.

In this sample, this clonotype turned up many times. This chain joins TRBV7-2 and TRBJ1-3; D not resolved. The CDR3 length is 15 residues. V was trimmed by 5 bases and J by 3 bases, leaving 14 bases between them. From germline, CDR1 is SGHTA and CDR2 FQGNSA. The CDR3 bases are TGTGCCAGCAGCCTAACCTTTACGGATGGAAACACCATATATTTT. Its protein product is CASSLTFTDGNTIYF.

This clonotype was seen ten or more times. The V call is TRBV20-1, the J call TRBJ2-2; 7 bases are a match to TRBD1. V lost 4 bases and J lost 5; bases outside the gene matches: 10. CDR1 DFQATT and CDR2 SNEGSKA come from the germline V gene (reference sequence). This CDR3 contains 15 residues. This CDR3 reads CSATQDRIGTGELFF. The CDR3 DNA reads TGCAGTGCTACCCAGGACAGGATCGGGACCGGGGAGCTGTTTTTT.

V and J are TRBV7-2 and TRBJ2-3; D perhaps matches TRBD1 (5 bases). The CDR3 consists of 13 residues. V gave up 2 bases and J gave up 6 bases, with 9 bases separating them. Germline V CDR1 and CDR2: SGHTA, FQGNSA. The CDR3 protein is CASSLKGSDTQYF. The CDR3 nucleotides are TGTGCCAGCAGCTTAAAGGGGTCGGATACGCAGTATTTT.

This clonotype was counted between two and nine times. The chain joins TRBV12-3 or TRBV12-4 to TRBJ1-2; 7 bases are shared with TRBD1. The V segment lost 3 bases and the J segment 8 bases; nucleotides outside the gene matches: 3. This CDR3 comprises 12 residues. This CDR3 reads CASSLTGSGYTF. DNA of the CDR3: TGTGCCAGCAGTTTGACAGGGAGCGGCTACACCTTC.

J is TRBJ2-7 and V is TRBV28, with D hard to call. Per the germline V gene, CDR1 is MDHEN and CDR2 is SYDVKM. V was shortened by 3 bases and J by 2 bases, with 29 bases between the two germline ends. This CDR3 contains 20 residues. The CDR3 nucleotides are TGTGCCAGCAGTTTCATCAAACTGATATACTTCCCAGGTGGGACCTACGAGCAGTACTTC. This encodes CASSFIKLIYFPGGTYEQYF.

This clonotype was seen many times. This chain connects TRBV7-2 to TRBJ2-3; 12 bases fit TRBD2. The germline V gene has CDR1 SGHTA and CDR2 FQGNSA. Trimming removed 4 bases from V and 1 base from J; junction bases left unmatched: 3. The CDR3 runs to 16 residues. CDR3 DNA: TGTGCCAGCAGCTCCCGACTAGCGGGAGGCACAGATACGCAGTATTTT. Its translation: CASSSRLAGGTDTQYF. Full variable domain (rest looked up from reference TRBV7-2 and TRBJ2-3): GAGVSQSPSNKVTEKGKDVELRCDPISGHTALYWYRQSLGQGLEFLIYFQGNSAPDKSGLPSDRFSAERTGGSVSTLTIQRTQQEDSAVYLCASSSRLAGGTDTQYFGPGTRLTVL.

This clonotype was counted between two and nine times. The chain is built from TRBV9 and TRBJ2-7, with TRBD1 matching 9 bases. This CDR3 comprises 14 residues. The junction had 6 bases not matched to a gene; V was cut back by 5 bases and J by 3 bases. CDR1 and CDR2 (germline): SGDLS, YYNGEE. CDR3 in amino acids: CASSTGQGIYEQYF. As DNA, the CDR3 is TGTGCCAGCAGTACAGGACAGGGGATCTACGAGCAGTACTTC.

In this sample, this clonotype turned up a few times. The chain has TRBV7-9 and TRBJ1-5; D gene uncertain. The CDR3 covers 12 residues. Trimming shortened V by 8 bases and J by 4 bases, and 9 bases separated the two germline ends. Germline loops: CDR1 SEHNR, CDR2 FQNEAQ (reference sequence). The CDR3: CASGSGNQPQHF. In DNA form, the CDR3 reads TGTGCCAGCGGGTCGGGAAATCAGCCCCAGCATTTT.

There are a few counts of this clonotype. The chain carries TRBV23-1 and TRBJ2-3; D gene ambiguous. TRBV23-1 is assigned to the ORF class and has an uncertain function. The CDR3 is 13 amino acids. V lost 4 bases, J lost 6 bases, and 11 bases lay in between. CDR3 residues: CASSRAGSDTQYF. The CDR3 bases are TGCGCCAGCAGTCGCGCCGGTTCGGATACGCAGTATTTT.

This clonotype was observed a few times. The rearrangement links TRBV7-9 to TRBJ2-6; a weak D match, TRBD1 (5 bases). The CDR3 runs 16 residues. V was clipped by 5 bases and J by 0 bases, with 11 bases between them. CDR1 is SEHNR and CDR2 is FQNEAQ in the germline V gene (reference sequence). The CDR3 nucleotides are TGTGCCAGCAGCCAAGGGGCGCCCTCTGGGGCCAACGTCCTGACTTTC. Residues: CASSQGAPSGANVLTF.

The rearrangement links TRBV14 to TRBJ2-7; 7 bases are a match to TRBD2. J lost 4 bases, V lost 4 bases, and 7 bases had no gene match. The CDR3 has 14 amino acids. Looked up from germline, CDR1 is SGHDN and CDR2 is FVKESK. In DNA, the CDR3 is TGTGCCAGCAGCCCCGGACTAGATCTTTACGAGCAGTACTTC. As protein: CASSPGLDLYEQYF. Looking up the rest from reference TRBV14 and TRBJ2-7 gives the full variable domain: EAGVTQFPSHSVIEKGQTVTLRCDPISGHDNLYWYRRVMGKEIKFLLHFVKESKQDESGMPNNRFLAERTGGTYSTLKVQPAELEDSGVYFCASSPGLDLYEQYFGPGTRLTVT.

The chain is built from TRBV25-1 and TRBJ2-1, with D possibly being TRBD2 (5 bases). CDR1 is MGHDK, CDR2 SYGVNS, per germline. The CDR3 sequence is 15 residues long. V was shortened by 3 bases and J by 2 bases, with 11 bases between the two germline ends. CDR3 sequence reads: CASSDFAGAYNEQFF. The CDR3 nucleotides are TGTGCCAGCAGTGATTTTGCGGGTGCCTACAATGAGCAGTTCTTC.

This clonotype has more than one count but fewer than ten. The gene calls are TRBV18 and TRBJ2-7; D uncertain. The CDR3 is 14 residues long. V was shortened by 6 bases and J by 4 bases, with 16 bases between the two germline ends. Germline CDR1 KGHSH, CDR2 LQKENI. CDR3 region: CASSPNPGPYEQYF. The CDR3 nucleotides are TGTGCCAGCTCCCCTAACCCCGGACCATACGAGCAGTACTTC. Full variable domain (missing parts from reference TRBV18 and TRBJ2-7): NAGVMQNPRHLVRRRGQEARLRCSPMKGHSHVYWYRQLPEEGLKFMVYLQKENIIDESGMPKERFSAEFPKEGPSILRIQQVVRGDSAAYFCASSPNPGPYEQYFGPGTRLTVT.

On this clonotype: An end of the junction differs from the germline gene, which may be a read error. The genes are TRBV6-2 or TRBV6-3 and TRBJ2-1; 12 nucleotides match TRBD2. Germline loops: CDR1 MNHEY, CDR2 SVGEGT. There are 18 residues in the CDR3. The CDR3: CASRYTGLAGNSGQDKFF. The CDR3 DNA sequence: TGTGCCAGCCGTTACACAGGACTAGCGGGGAACTCAGGCCAGGATAAGTTCTTC.

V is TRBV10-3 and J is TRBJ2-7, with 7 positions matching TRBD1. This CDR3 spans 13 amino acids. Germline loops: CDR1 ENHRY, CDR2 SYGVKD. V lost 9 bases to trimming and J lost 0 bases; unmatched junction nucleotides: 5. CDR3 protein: CAIGTASSYEQYF. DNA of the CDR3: TGTGCCATTGGGACAGCCAGCTCCTACGAGCAGTACTTC.

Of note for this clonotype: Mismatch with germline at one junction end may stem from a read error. The CDR3 bases are TGTGCCTGGGGTGTGCCCATCGCAAATGTTGGTGAGCAGTTCTTC. Translated: CAWGVPIANVGEQFF. This chain joins TRBV30 and TRBJ2-1; no clear D gene. The CDR3 has 15 residues. Germline CDR1 GTSNPN, CDR2 SVGIG (reference sequence).